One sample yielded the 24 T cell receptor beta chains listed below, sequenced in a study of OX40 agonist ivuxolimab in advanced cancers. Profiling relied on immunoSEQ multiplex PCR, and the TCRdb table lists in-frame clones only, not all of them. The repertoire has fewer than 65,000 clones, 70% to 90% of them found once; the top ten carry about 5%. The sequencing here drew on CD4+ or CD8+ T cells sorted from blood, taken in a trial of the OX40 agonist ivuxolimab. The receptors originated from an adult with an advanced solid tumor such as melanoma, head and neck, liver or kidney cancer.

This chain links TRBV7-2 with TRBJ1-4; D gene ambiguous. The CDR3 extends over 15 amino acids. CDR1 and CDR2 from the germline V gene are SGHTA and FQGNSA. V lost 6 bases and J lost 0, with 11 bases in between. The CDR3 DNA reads TGTGCCAGCAGTAATCCCGGGCCAACTAATGAAAAACTGTTTTTT. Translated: CASSNPGPTNEKLFF. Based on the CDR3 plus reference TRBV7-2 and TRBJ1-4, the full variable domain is GAGVSQSPSNKVTEKGKDVELRCDPISGHTALYWYRQSLGQGLEFLIYFQGNSAPDKSGLPSDRFSAERTGGSVSTLTIQRTQQEDSAVYLCASSNPGPTNEKLFFGSGTQLSVL.

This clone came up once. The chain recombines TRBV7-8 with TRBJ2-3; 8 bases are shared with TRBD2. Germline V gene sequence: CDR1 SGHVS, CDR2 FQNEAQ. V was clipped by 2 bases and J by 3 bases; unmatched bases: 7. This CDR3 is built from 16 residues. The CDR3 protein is CASSLNPGGFTDTQYF. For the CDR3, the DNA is TGTGCCAGCAGCTTAAATCCGGGAGGGTTTACAGATACGCAGTATTTT.

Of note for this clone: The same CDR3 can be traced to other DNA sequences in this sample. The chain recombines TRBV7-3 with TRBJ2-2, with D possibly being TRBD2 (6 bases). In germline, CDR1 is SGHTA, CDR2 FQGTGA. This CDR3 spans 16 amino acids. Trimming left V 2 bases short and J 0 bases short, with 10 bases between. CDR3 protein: CASSLLGTSNTGELFF. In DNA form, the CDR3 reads TGTGCCAGCAGCTTACTAGGGACTTCGAACACCGGGGAGCTGTTTTTT.

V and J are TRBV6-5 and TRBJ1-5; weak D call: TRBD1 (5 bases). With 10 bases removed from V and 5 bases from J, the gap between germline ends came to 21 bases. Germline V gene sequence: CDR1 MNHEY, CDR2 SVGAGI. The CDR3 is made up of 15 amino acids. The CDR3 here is CATTPGQGRHQPQHF. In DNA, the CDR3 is TGTGCCACTACCCCGGGGCAGGGAAGGCATCAGCCCCAGCATTTT.

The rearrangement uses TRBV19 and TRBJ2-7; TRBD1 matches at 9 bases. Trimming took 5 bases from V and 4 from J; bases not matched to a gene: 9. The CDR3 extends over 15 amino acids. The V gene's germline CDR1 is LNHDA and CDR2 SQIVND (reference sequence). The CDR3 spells CASSAGTGRRYEQYF. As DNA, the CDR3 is TGTGCCAGTAGTGCCGGGACAGGGAGAAGGTACGAGCAGTACTTC.

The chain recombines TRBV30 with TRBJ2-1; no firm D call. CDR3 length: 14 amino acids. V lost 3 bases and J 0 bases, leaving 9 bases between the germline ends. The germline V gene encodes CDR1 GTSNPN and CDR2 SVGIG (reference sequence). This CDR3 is CAWSGGVSYNEQFF. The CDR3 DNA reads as TGTGCCTGGAGCGGCGGAGTCTCCTACAATGAGCAGTTCTTC.

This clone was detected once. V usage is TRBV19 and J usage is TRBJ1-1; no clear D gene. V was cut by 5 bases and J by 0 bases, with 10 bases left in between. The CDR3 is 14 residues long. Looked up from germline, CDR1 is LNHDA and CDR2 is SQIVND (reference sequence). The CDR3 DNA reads TGTGCCAGTAGTCCCCCATACGTGAACACTGAAGCTTTCTTT. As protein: CASSPPYVNTEAFF.

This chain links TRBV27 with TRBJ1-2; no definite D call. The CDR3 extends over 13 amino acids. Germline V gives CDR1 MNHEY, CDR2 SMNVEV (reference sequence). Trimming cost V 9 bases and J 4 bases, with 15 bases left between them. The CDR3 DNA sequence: TGTGCCAGAGTGGCCGGTACTTCCTATGGCTACACCTTC. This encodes CARVAGTSYGYTF.

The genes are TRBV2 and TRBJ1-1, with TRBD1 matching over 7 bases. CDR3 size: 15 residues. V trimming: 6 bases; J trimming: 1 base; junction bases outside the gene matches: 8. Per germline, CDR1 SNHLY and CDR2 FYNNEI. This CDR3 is CASRPRQGGNTEAFF. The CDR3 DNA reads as TGTGCCAGCAGGCCCCGACAGGGTGGGAACACTGAAGCTTTCTTT.

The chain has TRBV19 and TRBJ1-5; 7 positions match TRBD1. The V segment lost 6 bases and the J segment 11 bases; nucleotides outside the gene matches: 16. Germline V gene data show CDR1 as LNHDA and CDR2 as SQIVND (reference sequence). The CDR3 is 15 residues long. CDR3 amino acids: CASRRRAGGYEAQHF. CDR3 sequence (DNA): TGTGCCAGTAGGAGGCGTGCAGGGGGGTATGAAGCCCAGCATTTT.

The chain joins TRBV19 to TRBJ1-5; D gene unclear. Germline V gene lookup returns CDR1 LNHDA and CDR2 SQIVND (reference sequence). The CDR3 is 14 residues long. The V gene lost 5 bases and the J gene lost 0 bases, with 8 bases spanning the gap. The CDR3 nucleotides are TGTGCCAGTAGTGTGGGAGTTAGCAATCAGCCCCAGCATTTT. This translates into CASSVGVSNQPQHF.

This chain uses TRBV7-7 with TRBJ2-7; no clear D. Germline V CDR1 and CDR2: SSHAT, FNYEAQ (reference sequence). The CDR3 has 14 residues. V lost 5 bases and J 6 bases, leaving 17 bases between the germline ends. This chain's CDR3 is CASSPLGVTAEQYF. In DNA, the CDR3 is TGTGCCAGCAGCCCCCTAGGCGTTACCGCCGAGCAGTACTTC.

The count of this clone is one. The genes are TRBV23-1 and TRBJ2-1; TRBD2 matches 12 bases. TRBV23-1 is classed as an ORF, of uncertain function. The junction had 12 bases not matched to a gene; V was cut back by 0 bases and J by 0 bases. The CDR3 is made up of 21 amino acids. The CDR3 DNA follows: TGCGCCAGCAGTCAATCCGCCCGGCTAGCGGGAGGGATGAGCTCCTACAATGAGCAGTTCTTC. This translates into CASSQSARLAGGMSSYNEQFF.

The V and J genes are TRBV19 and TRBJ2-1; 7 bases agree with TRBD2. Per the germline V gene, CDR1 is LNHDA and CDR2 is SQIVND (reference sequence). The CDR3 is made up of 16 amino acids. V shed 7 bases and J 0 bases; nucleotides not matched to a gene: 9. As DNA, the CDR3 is TGTGCCAGTACCAACCCGGGGGAGGGCTCCTACAATGAGCAGTTCTTC. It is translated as CASTNPGEGSYNEQFF.

The CDR3 sequence: CASSQDGGQMYNEQFF. CDR3 nucleotides: TGTGCCAGCAGCCAAGATGGGGGACAGATGTACAATGAGCAGTTCTTC. The chain employs TRBV14 and TRBJ2-1, with 7 bases that match TRBD1. CDR1 and CDR2 (germline): SGHDN, FVKESK. The V gene end was trimmed by 0 bases and the J gene end by 4 bases; junction bases not matched to a gene: 6. CDR3 length: 16 amino acids.

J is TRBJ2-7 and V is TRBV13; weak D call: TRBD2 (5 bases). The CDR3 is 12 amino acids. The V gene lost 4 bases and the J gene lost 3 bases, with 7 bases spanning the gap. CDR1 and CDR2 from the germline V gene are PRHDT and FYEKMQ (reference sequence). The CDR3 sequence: CASSSRDYEQYF. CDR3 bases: TGTGCCAGCAGCTCCCGGGACTACGAGCAGTACTTC.

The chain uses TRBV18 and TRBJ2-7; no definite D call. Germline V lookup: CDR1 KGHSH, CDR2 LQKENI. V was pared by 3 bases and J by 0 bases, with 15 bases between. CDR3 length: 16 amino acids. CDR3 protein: CASSPLSAPVSYEQYF. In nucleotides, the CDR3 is TGTGCCAGCTCACCCCTTTCAGCGCCGGTCTCCTACGAGCAGTACTTC.

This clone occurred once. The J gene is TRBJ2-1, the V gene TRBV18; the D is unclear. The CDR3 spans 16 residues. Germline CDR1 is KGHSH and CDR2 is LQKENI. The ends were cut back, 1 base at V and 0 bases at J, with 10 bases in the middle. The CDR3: CASSPRVVSSYNEQFF. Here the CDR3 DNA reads TGTGCCAGCTCACCACGCGTTGTGAGCTCCTACAATGAGCAGTTCTTC.

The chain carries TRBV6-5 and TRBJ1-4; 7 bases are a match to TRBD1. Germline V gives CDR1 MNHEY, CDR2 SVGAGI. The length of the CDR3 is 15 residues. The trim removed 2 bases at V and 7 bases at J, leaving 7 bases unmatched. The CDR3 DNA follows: TGTGCCAGCAGTTACAAGCGACAGGGTGCTGAAAAACTGTTTTTT. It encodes CASSYKRQGAEKLFF.

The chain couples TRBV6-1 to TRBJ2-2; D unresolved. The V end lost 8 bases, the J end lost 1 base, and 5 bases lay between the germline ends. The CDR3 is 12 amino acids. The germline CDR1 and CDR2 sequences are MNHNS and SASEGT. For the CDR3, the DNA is TGTGCCAGCGGGCGGAACACCGGGGAGCTGTTTTTT. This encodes CASGRNTGELFF.

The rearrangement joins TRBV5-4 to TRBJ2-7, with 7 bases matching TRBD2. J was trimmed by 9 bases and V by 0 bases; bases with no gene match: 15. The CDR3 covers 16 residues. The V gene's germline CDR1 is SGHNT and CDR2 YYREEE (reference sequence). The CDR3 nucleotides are TGTGCCAGCAGCTTGGGTGGGTCGGAGGGACTACGAGGGCAGTACTTC. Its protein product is CASSLGGSEGLRGQYF.

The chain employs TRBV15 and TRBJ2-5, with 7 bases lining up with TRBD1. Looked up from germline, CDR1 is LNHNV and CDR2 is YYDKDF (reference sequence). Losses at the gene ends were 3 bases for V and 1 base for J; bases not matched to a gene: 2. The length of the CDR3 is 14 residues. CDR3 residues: CATSRGQFQETQYF. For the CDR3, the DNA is TGTGCCACCAGCAGGGGACAGTTCCAAGAGACCCAGTACTTC.

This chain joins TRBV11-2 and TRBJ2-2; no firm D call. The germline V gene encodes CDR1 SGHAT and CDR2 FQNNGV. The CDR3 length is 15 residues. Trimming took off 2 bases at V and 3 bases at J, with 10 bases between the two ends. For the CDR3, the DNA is TGTGCCAGCAGCTTAATGGGTTCCGACACCGGGGAGCTGTTTTTT. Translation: CASSLMGSDTGELFF.

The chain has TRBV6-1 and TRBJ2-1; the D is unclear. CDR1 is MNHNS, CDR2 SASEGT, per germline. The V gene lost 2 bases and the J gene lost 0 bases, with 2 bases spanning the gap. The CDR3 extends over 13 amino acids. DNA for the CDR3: TGTGCCAGCAGTGAAACCTCCTACAATGAGCAGTTCTTC. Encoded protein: CASSETSYNEQFF.